The rows below give T cell receptor beta chains drawn from one sample of a study of cytomegalovirus exposure and HLA in healthy donors. The data were produced by immunoSEQ multiplex PCR, yet TCRdb's version contains in-frame clones alone and is incomplete. The sample lists roughly 82,000 clones; about three quarters were seen once. Material for sequencing was PBMCs. Receptors originate from a woman aged 35 to 49 in good health and CMV-seropositive. Both conserved end residues are part of each CDR3. A D gene is named only where the DNA matches it firmly. Rows give clone size only sometimes, using once, few, many, or a class for an expanded clone.

clone size,J gene,D gene,V gene,CDR3 protein,CDR3 DNA
few,TRBJ1-6,TRBD1,TRBV19,CASSMPGQGYSPLHF,TGTGCCAGTAGTATGCCGGGACAGGGATATTCACCCCTCCACTTT
NA,TRBJ2-5,TRBD2,TRBV4-2,CASSQSTSGGAGGETQYF,TGTGCCAGCAGCCAAAGTACTAGCGGGGGGGCCGGGGGAGAGACCCAGTACTTC
NA,TRBJ2-7,NA,TRBV7-2,CASSLKVSGMWEQYF,TGTGCCAGCAGCTTAAAGGTATCGGGGATGTGGGAGCAGTACTTC
few,TRBJ1-3,NA,TRBV5-4,CASSLDGGGGNTIYF,TGTGCCAGCAGCTTGGATGGGGGCGGTGGAAACACCATATATTTT
NA,TRBJ1-1,TRBD1,TRBV28,CASSLVTGGGTEAFF,TGTGCCAGCAGTCTCGTGACAGGGGGAGGAACTGAAGCTTTCTTT
NA,TRBJ2-7,TRBD2,TRBV10-2,CASSLKGGGRGEAGQYF,TGCGCCAGCAGCCTAAAGGGCGGGGGGCGAGGGGAGGCTGGGCAGTACTTC
NA,TRBJ1-1,NA,TRBV7-2,CASSTQGNTEAFF,TGTGCCAGCAGCACTCAGGGGAACACTGAAGCTTTCTTT
NA,TRBJ1-5,TRBD1,TRBV28,CASSMRQGYNQPQHF,TGTGCCAGCAGTATGAGACAGGGGTACAATCAGCCCCAGCATTTT
NA,TRBJ1-1,NA,TRBV7-9,CASSLLSTGTEAFF,TGTGCCAGCAGCTTATTGAGTACAGGCACTGAAGCTTTCTTT
NA,TRBJ1-6,NA,TRBV28,CASSLGGPSSYNSPLHF,TGTGCCAGCAGTTTGGGGGGGCCCAGCTCCTATAATTCACCCCTCCACTTT
NA,TRBJ1-6,TRBD1,TRBV5-1,CASSGDRGSYNSPLHF,TGCGCCAGCAGCGGGGACAGGGGCTCCTATAATTCACCCCTCCACTTT
NA,TRBJ2-5,TRBD2,TRBV10-3,CAIRDPSGEETQYF,TGTGCCATCAGGGACCCTAGCGGGGAAGAGACCCAGTACTTC
NA,TRBJ1-2,NA,TRBV6-1,CASRAGANENYGYTF,TGTGCCAGCAGAGCAGGGGCCAACGAAAACTATGGCTACACCTTC
once,TRBJ1-1,NA,TRBV28,CASTPAPGRLTEAFF,TGTGCCAGCACCCCGGCGCCCGGCAGGCTCACTGAAGCTTTCTTT
NA,TRBJ2-5,NA,TRBV7-9,CASSFDAGRETQYF,TGTGCCAGCAGCTTTGATGCAGGTAGAGAGACCCAGTACTTC
few,TRBJ2-6,NA,TRBV7-2,CASSLMSGANVLTF,TGTGCCAGCAGCTTAATGAGTGGGGCCAACGTCCTGACTTTC
NA,TRBJ1-5,TRBD1,TRBV2,CASSETGSNQPQHF,TGTGCCAGCAGTGAGACAGGGAGCAATCAGCCCCAGCATTTT
NA,TRBJ2-5,NA,TRBV30,CAWSVQQYQYF,TGTGCCTGGAGTGTACAGCAATACCAGTACTTC
NA,TRBJ1-1,NA,TRBV7-6,CASSRNTEAFF,TGTGCCAGCAGCCGGAACACTGAAGCTTTCTTT
few,TRBJ2-1,TRBD2,TRBV29-1,CSVEVSGDWGEQFF,TGCAGCGTTGAGGTTAGCGGGGATTGGGGGGAGCAGTTCTTC
NA,TRBJ1-2,NA,TRBV28,CASSLGGNNPNYGYTF,TGTGCCAGCAGTTTAGGAGGGAACAATCCTAACTATGGCTACACCTTC
NA,TRBJ2-3,TRBD2,TRBV6-5,CASSYSAGGKDTQYF,TGTGCCAGCAGTTACTCGGCGGGGGGGAAAGATACGCAGTATTTT
NA,TRBJ1-1,NA,TRBV12-5,CASDGTPGQAFF,TGTGCTAGCGACGGGACACCCGGCCAAGCTTTCTTT
NA,TRBJ1-1,TRBD1,TRBV2,CASRLQGAVGTEAFF,TGTGCCAGCAGACTCCAGGGGGCGGTTGGGACTGAAGCTTTCTTT
NA,TRBJ1-1,NA,TRBV27,CASYRLNSEAFF,TGTGCCAGCTACAGGCTTAACAGTGAAGCTTTCTTT
once,TRBJ2-2,TRBD2,TRBV9,CASTRGGGVTGELFF,TGTGCCAGCACCCGCGGCGGGGGAGTTACCGGGGAGCTGTTTTTT
few,TRBJ2-7,NA,TRBV27,CASSRTSSSYEQYF,TGTGCCAGCAGCAGGACTTCAAGCTCCTACGAGCAGTACTTC
NA,TRBJ1-1,TRBD1,TRBV11-2,CASSLGTANTEAFF,TGTGCCAGCAGCCTCGGGACAGCGAACACTGAAGCTTTCTTT